This T cell receptor (beta chain) was captured in a study of T cell responses to AZD1222 COVID-19 vaccine. TCRdb's table, derived via immunoSEQ multiplex PCR, lists solely in-frame clones and lacks some. The sample holds 140,000 to 150,000 clones; approximately 89% are singletons and the top ten take under 2%. Trimming took 5 bases from V and 3 from J, leaving 20 bases between them. The CDR3 totals 16 residues. From germline, CDR1 is SEHNR and CDR2 FQNEAQ (reference sequence). Broader study findings: White British ancestry dominated among donors, who included more females, and clonal diversity was possibly underestimated. Repertoire sampling was restricted to post-peak T cell response timepoints. Spike-specific TCR repertoires showed rising breadth and depth after two AZD1222 doses.

With regard to this clone: Its specificity is not known.

Pooled together were second doses at about 4 or about 12 weeks. The specimen was peripheral blood, collected 28 days after the second AZD1222 dose. The chain couples TRBV7-9 to TRBJ2-7; D is possibly TRBD1 or TRBD2 (6 bases each). The clonotype originates from an adult who received the AZD1222 COVID-19 vaccine. The CDR3 nucleotides read TGTGCCAGCAGCCGCTGGATGGGGGGCGCGGTCTACGAGCAGTACTTC. The encoded protein is CASSRWMGGAVYEQYF.